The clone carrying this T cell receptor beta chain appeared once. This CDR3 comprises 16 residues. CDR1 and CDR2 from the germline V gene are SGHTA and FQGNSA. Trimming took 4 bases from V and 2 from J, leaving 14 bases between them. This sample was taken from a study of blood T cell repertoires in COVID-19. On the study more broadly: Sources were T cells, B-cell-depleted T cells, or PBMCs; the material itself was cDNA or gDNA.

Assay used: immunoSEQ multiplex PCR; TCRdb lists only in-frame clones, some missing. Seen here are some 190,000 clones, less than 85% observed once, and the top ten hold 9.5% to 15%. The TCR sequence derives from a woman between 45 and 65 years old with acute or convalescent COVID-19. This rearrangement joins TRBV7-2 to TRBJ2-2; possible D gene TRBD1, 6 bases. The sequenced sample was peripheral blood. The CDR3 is CASSSRTEANTGELFF. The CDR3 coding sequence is TGTGCCAGCAGCTCAAGGACAGAAGCCAACACCGGGGAGCTGTTTTTT.